The sample holds one count of the clone carrying this T cell receptor beta chain. Antigen unknown. This CDR3 has 15 amino acids. The data are from a study of T cell responses to AZD1222 COVID-19 vaccine. Whole-study results and caveats: Unmutated regions of variants are reportedly targeted by nearly half of spike-specific TCRs. Most donors were white British and more were female, and clonal diversity was possibly underestimated. Sampling captured repertoires only after the peak T cell response.

Assay used: immunoSEQ multiplex PCR; TCRdb lists only in-frame clones, some missing. The sample includes about 84,000 clones, roughly 87% of them seen just once. The TCR was taken from an adult who received the AZD1222 COVID-19 vaccine. The chain has TRBV21-1 and TRBJ1-2. TRBV21-1 has pseudogene status. Sample: peripheral blood, taken 28 days after the second AZD1222 dose. The CDR3 loop is CASSGVGSPSYGYTF. The CDR3 region has the DNA TGTGCCAGCAGCGGAGTAGGGTCTCCGTCCTATGGCTACACCTTC.